The 28 T cell receptor beta chains below come from one sample, sequenced in a study of blood T cell repertoires in COVID-19. The method was immunoSEQ multiplex PCR; TCRdb's version includes in-frame clones alone and lacks a portion of them. The sample has 160,000 or so clones; 70% to 90% are singletons. Specimen: peripheral blood. These receptors all stem from a man in his sixties with acute or convalescent COVID-19.

The chain has TRBV7-2 and TRBJ2-3; 8 nucleotides align to TRBD1. V lost 3 bases and J lost 3; bases outside the gene matches: 2. Looked up from germline, CDR1 is SGHTA and CDR2 is FQGNSA. This CDR3 has 14 residues. CDR3 loop: CASSLGTGTDTQYF. The CDR3 region has the DNA TGTGCCAGCAGCTTGGGGACAGGAACAGATACGCAGTATTTT.

This chain links TRBV6-6 with TRBJ2-1; tentatively, D is TRBD1 (6 bases). Germline V gene sequence: CDR1 MNHNY, CDR2 SVGAGI (reference sequence). Trimming shortened V by 1 base and J by 3 bases, and 7 bases separated the two germline ends. CDR3 length: 14 residues. CDR3 protein: CASSYLQGYNEQFF. The CDR3 nucleotides read TGTGCCAGCAGTTACTTACAGGGCTACAATGAGCAGTTCTTC.

The V gene is TRBV29-1, the J gene TRBJ2-3; tentatively, D is TRBD1 (6 bases). Looked up from germline, CDR1 is SQVTM and CDR2 is ANQGSEA. V was clipped by 6 bases and J by 0 bases, with 22 bases between them. This CDR3 comprises 17 residues. The chain's CDR3 is CSVPTGTSFSSTDTQYF. The CDR3 DNA reads TGCAGCGTACCGACAGGAACTAGTTTTTCTAGCACAGATACGCAGTATTTT.

V is TRBV30 and J is TRBJ1-2, with D tentatively TRBD1 (6 bases). The CDR3 has 15 amino acids. The germline CDR1 and CDR2 sequences are GTSNPN and SVGIG (reference sequence). The germline V and J ends were trimmed by 3 bases and 4 bases, with 18 bases remaining between them. CDR3 coding DNA: TGTGCCTGGAGGGGGGCGGCCACGGTAGGCTATGGCTACACCTTC. It is translated as CAWRGAATVGYGYTF.

The V gene is TRBV12-3 or TRBV12-4, the J gene TRBJ2-1, with TRBD2 as a possible D gene (5 bases). The CDR3 loop spans 10 amino acids. V lost 8 bases to trimming and J lost 8 bases, with 7 bases between them. CDR3 protein: CASGSYEQFF. CDR3 bases: TGTGCCAGCGGGAGTTATGAGCAGTTCTTC.

The V call is TRBV5-1, the J call TRBJ1-4, with D possibly being TRBD1 (6 bases). CDR1 is SGHRS and CDR2 is YFSETQ in the germline V gene. The CDR3 has 16 amino acids. The V gene lost 5 bases and the J gene lost 7 bases, with 21 bases spanning the gap. The CDR3 reads CASREGTGGDLEKLFF. CDR3 DNA sequence: TGCGCCAGCAGAGAGGGAACGGGGGGCGACCTTGAAAAACTGTTTTTT.

This rearrangement joins TRBV2 to TRBJ1-6; maybe TRBD1 (5 bases). V lost 6 bases and J lost 7, with 13 bases in between. The CDR3 contains 14 residues. Germline assignment: CDR1 SNHLY and CDR2 FYNNEI. The CDR3 loop is CASREWQGNSPLHF. CDR3 nucleotide sequence: TGTGCCAGCAGGGAGTGGCAGGGAAATTCACCCCTCCACTTT.

This CDR3 reads CASSQEGTGTNEKLFF. CDR3 DNA sequence: TGCGCCAGCAGCCAAGAGGGAACAGGGACAAACGAAAAACTGTTTTTT. The chain uses TRBV4-3 and TRBJ1-4; D is possibly TRBD1 (6 bases). V was cut by 0 bases and J by 8 bases, with 16 bases left in between. The V gene's germline CDR1 is LGHNA and CDR2 YSLEER. This CDR3 contains 16 residues.

The V call is TRBV7-9, the J call TRBJ1-6, with D hard to call. This CDR3 is built from 12 residues. Trimming cost V 10 bases and J 7 bases, with 11 bases left between them. From germline, CDR1 is SEHNR and CDR2 FQNEAQ (reference sequence). In nucleotides, the CDR3 is TGTGCCACCTCTGTCGGGAATTCACCCCTCCACTTT. Its translation is CATSVGNSPLHF.

The chain is built from TRBV27 and TRBJ1-2; D is possibly TRBD1 (6 bases). Germline-derived CDR1 and CDR2 are MNHEY and SMNVEV (reference sequence). Between the trimmed V and J ends, which lost 8 bases and 11 bases, there was a span of 24 bases. There are 14 residues in the CDR3. The CDR3, as DNA: TGTGCCAGCGCCGAGAAGTTTTTACAGGGTGTATACACCTTC. Its protein product is CASAEKFLQGVYTF.

The count of this clone is one. CDR3 coding DNA: TGTGCCAGCAGCCCACGGGACTTAGGCTTCACAGATACGCAGTATTTT. Encoded protein: CASSPRDLGFTDTQYF. The chain recombines TRBV6-2 or TRBV6-3 with TRBJ2-3; TRBD2 is a possible D gene (6 bases). Deletions cut 6 bases from V and 2 bases from J, with 18 bases between. Germline V gene lookup returns CDR1 MNHEY and CDR2 SVGEGT. The CDR3 runs to 16 residues.

V usage is TRBV7-9 and J usage is TRBJ2-1; tentatively, D is TRBD2 (6 bases). CDR1 SEHNR and CDR2 FQNEAQ come from the germline V gene (reference sequence). CDR3 length: 14 residues. V lost 6 bases and J 5 bases, leaving 14 bases between the germline ends. The DNA for the CDR3 is TGTGCCAGCAGAGAAGACGGGGGTAACAATGAGCAGTTCTTC. Translation gives CASREDGGNNEQFF.

The chain has TRBV6-4 and TRBJ1-6; 7 nucleotides agree with TRBD1. The junction had 5 bases not matched to a gene; V was cut back by 5 bases and J by 7 bases. The CDR3 has 14 residues. Germline lookup yields CDR1 MRHNA and CDR2 SNTAGT. CDR3 sequence reads: CASSPGGFNSPLHF. The CDR3 DNA sequence: TGTGCCAGCAGTCCAGGGGGATTCAATTCACCCCTCCACTTT.

The genes are TRBV11-2 and TRBJ1-1; tentatively, D is TRBD1 (5 bases). Germline V gene sequence: CDR1 SGHAT, CDR2 FQNNGV. The CDR3 sequence is 12 residues long. The V end lost 3 bases, the J end lost 3 bases, and 5 bases lay between the germline ends. CDR3 DNA sequence: TGTGCCAGCAGCTTCAGGGACACTGAAGCTTTCTTT. Translated: CASSFRDTEAFF.

This clone occurred once. The gene calls are TRBV6-1 and TRBJ1-5; 7 bases line up with TRBD1. There are 15 residues in the CDR3. The V gene's germline CDR1 is MNHNS and CDR2 SASEGT. V shed 3 bases and J 0 bases; nucleotides not matched to a gene: 2. The CDR3 loop reads CASSEDRSSNQPQHF. The CDR3 region has the DNA TGTGCCAGCAGTGAGGACAGGTCTAGCAATCAGCCCCAGCATTTT.

The chain has TRBV5-1 and TRBJ1-1; tentative D call: TRBD1 (5 bases). Trimming stripped 3 bases from V and 5 bases from J, with 11 bases between. The CDR3 consists of 13 residues. Germline lookup yields CDR1 SGHRS and CDR2 YFSETQ. CDR3 residues: CASSSGGFTEAFF. In nucleotides, the CDR3 is TGCGCCAGCAGCTCCGGGGGTTTTACTGAAGCTTTCTTT.

The J gene is TRBJ1-6, the V gene TRBV5-6; D not certain. The CDR3 length is 14 residues. Trimming removed 5 bases from V and 3 bases from J, with 9 bases in between. The V gene's germline CDR1 is SGHDT and CDR2 YYEEEE. CDR3 nucleotide sequence: TGTGCCAGCAGGACGGGGATCTATAATTCACCCCTCCACTTT. Its translation: CASRTGIYNSPLHF.

The genes are TRBV6-5 and TRBJ1-3; the match to TRBD1 covers 7 bases. The CDR3 consists of 16 residues. Germline V gives CDR1 MNHEY, CDR2 SVGAGI. V trimming: 0 bases; J trimming: 4 bases; junction bases outside the gene matches: 6. The CDR3 loop is CASSYSMAGGGNTIYF. Written as DNA, the CDR3 is TGTGCCAGCAGTTACTCGATGGCAGGGGGAGGAAACACCATATATTTT.

The rearrangement links TRBV2 to TRBJ2-1; 10 bases map to TRBD1. The germline CDR1 and CDR2 sequences are SNHLY and FYNNEI. The V gene end was trimmed by 8 bases and the J gene end by 2 bases; junction bases not matched to a gene: 12. The CDR3 contains 17 residues. This chain's CDR3 is CASRSRLGTGAYNEQFF. CDR3 sequence (DNA): TGTGCCAGCCGATCGCGACTCGGGACAGGGGCCTACAATGAGCAGTTCTTC.

The rearrangement links TRBV6-5 to TRBJ2-7; 8 bases are shared with TRBD1. Germline V gives CDR1 MNHEY, CDR2 SVGAGI. The J segment lost 2 bases and the V segment lost 6 bases, leaving 3 bases of the junction unmatched. The CDR3 is made up of 13 amino acids. The DNA of the CDR3 is TGTGCCAGCAGACGGACAGGGCCCTACGAGCAGTACTTC. Translated: CASRRTGPYEQYF.

V is TRBV5-1 and J is TRBJ2-3; a weak D match, TRBD2 (6 bases). The germline V gene encodes CDR1 SGHRS and CDR2 YFSETQ. V was pared by 0 bases and J by 2 bases, with 10 bases between. The CDR3 is 15 residues long. The CDR3 loop reads CASSLGGGPTDTQYF. In nucleotides, the CDR3 is TGCGCCAGCAGCTTGGGTGGAGGGCCCACAGATACGCAGTATTTT. Full variable domain (missing parts from reference TRBV5-1 and TRBJ2-3): KAGVTQTPRYLIKTRGQQVTLSCSPISGHRSVSWYQQTPGQGLQFLFEYFSETQRNKGNFPGRFSGRQFSNSRSEMNVSTLELGDSALYLCASSLGGGPTDTQYFGPGTRLTVL.

This chain connects TRBV27 to TRBJ1-1; possibly TRBD1 for D (5 bases). V was trimmed by 5 bases and J by 1 base, leaving 17 bases between them. CDR3 size: 16 residues. The germline gives CDR1 MNHEY, CDR2 SMNVEV (reference sequence). This chain's CDR3 is CASSPRGRRENTEAFF. CDR3 in DNA: TGTGCCAGCAGTCCTCGGGGACGGAGGGAGAACACTGAAGCTTTCTTT.

This clone is a singleton in its sample. This rearrangement joins TRBV5-6 to TRBJ1-1, with 7 bases aligning to TRBD1. This CDR3 contains 14 residues. Germline CDR1 and CDR2: SGHDT and YYEEEE. Trimming cost V 3 bases and J 8 bases; bases outside gene matches: 10. CDR3 nucleotides: TGTGCCAGCAGCTCGAACAGGGGAGACGGGGAAGCTTTCTTT. Its protein product is CASSSNRGDGEAFF.

In the case of this clone: A read error may produce the germline difference seen at one junction end. Other nucleotide sequences from this sample produce the same CDR3. The V gene is TRBV19, the J gene TRBJ1-1; TRBD1 agrees at 8 bases. The CDR3 runs 15 residues. Germline lookup yields CDR1 LNHDA and CDR2 SQIVND (reference sequence). This CDR3 reads CASSIVGQGNTEAFF. CDR3 bases: TGCGCCAGTAGTATAGTAGGACAGGGGAACACTGAAGCTTTCTTT.

CDR3 DNA sequence: TGTGCCAGCAGCCAAGTGACAGGGTTCCCAGATACGCAGTATTTT. Translated: CASSQVTGFPDTQYF. The chain employs TRBV3-1 (or the pseudogene TRBV3-2) and TRBJ2-3, with 7 bases lining up with TRBD1. The ends lost 1 base at V and 4 bases at J; junction bases unmatched: 5. CDR3 size: 15 residues. CDR1 LGHDT and CDR2 YNNKEL come from the germline V gene (reference sequence).

A few counts support this clone. The chain links TRBV3-1 (or the pseudogene TRBV3-2) to TRBJ1-5, with no clear D. From germline, CDR1 is LGHDT and CDR2 YNNKEL (reference sequence). Trimming shortened V by 3 bases and J by 4 bases, and 13 bases separated the two germline ends. The CDR3 runs 15 residues. The CDR3 DNA reads as TGTGCCAGCAGCCATGAGGGTAGTCGGAATCAGCCCCAGCATTTT. Residues: CASSHEGSRNQPQHF.

The J gene is TRBJ1-2, the V gene TRBV5-1; D gene ambiguous. The V end lost 3 bases, the J end lost 4 bases, and 10 bases lay between the germline ends. This CDR3 has 13 residues. Germline V lookup: CDR1 SGHRS, CDR2 YFSETQ. The CDR3 protein is CASSSTGVYGYTF. DNA for the CDR3: TGCGCCAGCAGCTCAACTGGAGTCTATGGCTACACCTTC. Based on the CDR3 plus reference TRBV5-1 and TRBJ1-2, the full variable domain is KAGVTQTPRYLIKTRGQQVTLSCSPISGHRSVSWYQQTPGQGLQFLFEYFSETQRNKGNFPGRFSGRQFSNSRSEMNVSTLELGDSALYLCASSSTGVYGYTFGSGTRLTVV.

V and J are TRBV30 and TRBJ2-7; 7 positions match TRBD2. This CDR3 is 14 amino acids long. Unmatched junction bases numbered 6, after V lost 2 bases and J lost 2 bases. Germline lookup yields CDR1 GTSNPN and CDR2 SVGIG (reference sequence). CDR3 sequence reads: CAWSWGEGAYEQYF. The CDR3 nucleotides read TGTGCCTGGAGTTGGGGGGAGGGAGCCTACGAGCAGTACTTC.